This TCR beta chain was sequenced in a study of blood T cells in healthy people across ages. Total RNA extraction produced at least 5 micrograms (per sample) for the study. This CDR3 has 11 residues. Germline lookup yields CDR1 DFQATT and CDR2 SNEGSKA (reference sequence). V was clipped by 6 bases and J by 8 bases, with 10 bases between them. Through a sample-barcoded 5' primer and a J-beta primer mix, a second PCR was run for roughly 6 to 11 cycles. Through a template-switch adaptor with 12 random nucleotides, each cDNA molecule received a tag. TCRdb reanalysed the 5' RACE reads using MiXCR and keeps one entry per CDR3 protein. The sample holds 1.2 million to 1.5 million distinct CDR3 sequences, about 40% seen once.

The source material was blood. The rearrangement uses TRBV20-1 and TRBJ1-4, with D possibly matching TRBD1 (5 bases). This TCR came from a woman aged 18-29 years in good health. Here the CDR3 DNA reads TGCAGTGCAGAACAGGCGGAAAAACTGTTTTTT. It codes for CSAEQAEKLFF.